Detailed here is one TCR beta chain. Antigen: not known. Generation of TCR beta libraries employed quantitative 5'-RACE incorporating molecular barcodes. TCRdb re-analysed the 5' RACE reads in MiXCR, keeping a single row per CDR3 protein. The sample consists of 700,000 to 850,000 distinct CDR3 sequences, over 9.5% of them appearing once. J was trimmed by 4 bases and V by 6 bases; bases with no gene match: 7. This CDR3 comprises 13 residues. Germline CDR1 and CDR2: SQVTM and ANQGSEA. This sample was included in a study of CD8 T cells in ankylosing spondylitis. The study, taken as a whole, reports: From matched ankylosing spondylitis synovial fluid, disease-linked clones were reportedly recovered at significantly enriched levels. Apparently characteristic of ankylosing spondylitis blood was a TCR beta motif (fewer than 10 highly homologous variants).

The sequence was collected from a male donor with ankylosing spondylitis. Material for sequencing was blood, either unsorted or a sorted T cell fraction (not recorded which). The chain couples TRBV29-1 to TRBJ1-1; 8 positions match TRBD1. CDR3: CSVGQGSVTEAFF. The CDR3 nucleotides read TGCAGCGTCGGACAGGGTTCCGTCACTGAAGCTTTCTTT.